These 25 T cell receptor beta chains originate from one sample sequenced in a study of control samples from healthy donors and cancer patients. The repertoire was sequenced with immunoSEQ multiplex PCR; TCRdb's copy has only in-frame clones and lacks some. Here the sample spans about 140,000 clones, 85% to 90% being singletons. Sequencing was carried out using blood. Source of these receptors: a young man in good health.

The J gene is TRBJ2-7, the V gene TRBV3-1 (or the pseudogene TRBV3-2); D uncertain. The CDR3 totals 14 residues. CDR1 LGHDT and CDR2 YNNKEL come from the germline V gene (reference sequence). Trimming pared 1 base from V and 2 bases from J, leaving 9 bases between. The CDR3 nucleotides read TGTGCCAGCAGCCAAGTCCTTAGTCCCTACGAGCAGTACTTC. Protein sequence: CASSQVLSPYEQYF.

The chain uses TRBV5-1 and TRBJ2-1, with D perhaps given as TRBD1 or TRBD2 (5 bases each). The CDR3 runs to 15 residues. Trimming cost V 0 bases and J 0 bases, with 7 bases left between them. The V gene's germline CDR1 is SGHRS and CDR2 YFSETQ. The CDR3 spells CASSLGGSSYNEQFF. Written as DNA, the CDR3 is TGCGCCAGCAGCTTGGGGGGGAGCTCCTACAATGAGCAGTTCTTC. The entire variable domain, with the rest obtained from reference TRBV5-1 and TRBJ2-1, is as follows: KAGVTQTPRYLIKTRGQQVTLSCSPISGHRSVSWYQQTPGQGLQFLFEYFSETQRNKGNFPGRFSGRQFSNSRSEMNVSTLELGDSALYLCASSLGGSSYNEQFFGPGTRLTVL.

The chain joins TRBV25-1 to TRBJ2-5; D unresolved. This CDR3 spans 14 amino acids. The germline V and J ends were trimmed by 5 bases and 2 bases, with 12 bases remaining between them. The germline V gene has CDR1 MGHDK and CDR2 SYGVNS. In DNA form, the CDR3 reads TGTGCCAGCAGTAGCCGGACGGTACAAGAGACCCAGTACTTC. Residues: CASSSRTVQETQYF.

The chain links TRBV4-3 to TRBJ2-1, with 15 bases identical to TRBD2. The junction had 5 bases not matched to a gene; V was cut back by 4 bases and J by 7 bases. This CDR3 has 16 amino acids. CDR1 is LGHNA and CDR2 is YSLEER in the germline V gene. CDR3 DNA sequence: TGCGCCAGCAGCCCCGGGACTAGCGGGGGGAGGAATGAGCAGTTCTTC. Amino acid sequence: CASSPGTSGGRNEQFF.

The rearrangement joins TRBV7-3 to TRBJ2-5; 13 bases fit TRBD2. The CDR3 consists of 15 residues. With V trimmed by 5 bases and J by 5 bases, 5 bases remained unmatched. Germline assignment: CDR1 SGHTA and CDR2 FQGTGA. The CDR3 sequence is CASSLLAGGPETQYF. The DNA for the CDR3 is TGTGCCAGCAGCCTACTAGCGGGGGGGCCGGAGACCCAGTACTTC.

V is TRBV6-1 and J is TRBJ2-7; 11 bases fit TRBD2. Germline assignment: CDR1 MNHNS and CDR2 SASEGT. V lost 1 base, J lost 2 bases, and 4 bases stayed unmatched. The CDR3 has 16 residues. The CDR3 DNA follows: TGTGCCAGCAGTGAAGAATTAGCGGGGGGGACCTACGAGCAGTACTTC. Amino acid sequence: CASSEELAGGTYEQYF.

This chain connects TRBV19 to TRBJ2-6; D unclear. V was cut by 3 bases and J by 0 bases, with 9 bases left in between. Germline V gene lookup returns CDR1 LNHDA and CDR2 SQIVND (reference sequence). This CDR3 contains 16 residues. CDR3 region: CASSIGLYSGANVLTF. The CDR3 DNA is TGTGCCAGTAGTATCGGCCTGTACTCTGGGGCCAACGTCCTGACTTTC.

The chain carries TRBV3-1 (or the pseudogene TRBV3-2) and TRBJ2-1, with D unresolved. CDR1 and CDR2 (germline): LGHDT, YNNKEL (reference sequence). The CDR3 is 17 residues long. Trimming shortened V by 0 bases and J by 7 bases, and 19 bases separated the two germline ends. CDR3 coding DNA: TGTGCCAGCAGCCAAGATCACCCACTCGGAGATAAGAATGAGCAGTTCTTC. Its protein is CASSQDHPLGDKNEQFF.

Comment on this clone: At one end, the junction sequence differs from germline, possibly due to a read error. The chain is built from TRBV7-3 and TRBJ2-3, with D perhaps matching TRBD1 or TRBD2 (5 bases each). Germline loops: CDR1 SGHTA, CDR2 FQGTGA. The CDR3 is 15 residues long. The CDR3 region has the DNA TGTGCTAGCAGCTTAAACGGGGCCCCCACAGATACGCAGTATTTT. It translates to CASSLNGAPTDTQYF.

V and J are TRBV4-2 and TRBJ1-4, with 9 nucleotides matching TRBD1. This CDR3 region has 16 residues. CDR1 and CDR2 from the germline V gene are LGHNA and YNFKEQ. Trimming took 0 bases from V and 7 from J; bases not matched to a gene: 6. The CDR3 loop is CASSQDIQGASEKLFF. The CDR3 DNA is TGTGCCAGCAGCCAAGATATACAGGGGGCTAGTGAAAAACTGTTTTTT.

A few counts support this clone. This sequence joins TRBV5-6 and TRBJ1-3; D is unresolved. The CDR3 extends over 14 amino acids. Trimming stripped 0 bases from V and 1 base from J, with 5 bases between. CDR1 SGHDT and CDR2 YYEEEE come from the germline V gene. In DNA form, the CDR3 reads TGTGCCAGCAGCTTGGTGGGGTCTGGAAACACCATATATTTT. This encodes CASSLVGSGNTIYF.

The chain couples TRBV19 to TRBJ2-1; no reliable D call. The CDR3 is made up of 11 amino acids. Germline V gene sequence: CDR1 LNHDA, CDR2 SQIVND (reference sequence). The V end was cut by 1 base, the J end by 10 bases, with 5 bases between. The CDR3 coding sequence is TGTGCCAGTAGTATAGGGCGAGAGCAGTTCTTC. Its protein is CASSIGREQFF.

The chain couples TRBV5-8 to TRBJ2-7, with 7 bases aligning to TRBD1. With V trimmed by 1 base and J by 4 bases, 5 bases remained unmatched. There are 14 residues in the CDR3. Germline V lookup: CDR1 SGHTS, CDR2 YDEGEE. Here the CDR3 reads CASSLRGGRYEQYF. CDR3 in DNA: TGTGCCAGCAGCTTGAGAGGGGGCAGGTACGAGCAGTACTTC.

This clone was picked up one time. The rearrangement uses TRBV5-4 and TRBJ2-2; maybe TRBD1 (5 bases). CDR3 length: 17 residues. Germline V CDR1 and CDR2: SGHNT, YYREEE (reference sequence). V was pared by 4 bases and J by 0 bases, with 16 bases between. CDR3 in DNA: TGTGCCAGCAGCCGTGGGGCCTTAATAGCGAACACCGGGGAGCTGTTTTTT. It specifies CASSRGALIANTGELFF.

V gene TRBV4-3 combines with J gene TRBJ2-5, with D possibly being TRBD2 (5 bases). Germline V gene data show CDR1 as LGHNA and CDR2 as YSLEER. V was trimmed by 2 bases and J by 1 base, leaving 5 bases between them. The CDR3 has 13 amino acids. CDR3 sequence reads: CASSQRGQETQYF. The CDR3 DNA sequence: TGCGCCAGCAGCCAACGGGGCCAAGAGACCCAGTACTTC.

The rearrangement links TRBV4-2 to TRBJ2-2, with a tentative D call TRBD1 (5 bases). With 0 bases removed from V and 3 bases from J, the gap between germline ends came to 8 bases. CDR1 is LGHNA and CDR2 is YNFKEQ in the germline V gene. This CDR3 has 15 amino acids. CDR3: CASSQDRTHTGELFF. In DNA form, the CDR3 reads TGTGCCAGCAGCCAAGATAGGACACACACCGGGGAGCTGTTTTTT.

The chain is built from TRBV7-8 and TRBJ2-7; D gene ambiguous. V was pared by 5 bases and J by 12 bases, with 14 bases between. Per the germline V gene, CDR1 is SGHVS and CDR2 is FQNEAQ. The CDR3 has 11 residues. The CDR3 nucleotides are TGTGCCAGCAGCCTTCTTCCAAACCCGTACTTC. Protein product: CASSLLPNPYF.

The rearrangement links TRBV6-6 to TRBJ2-3, with 13 bases matching TRBD2. Trimming cost V 5 bases and J 6 bases; bases outside gene matches: 5. Germline lookup yields CDR1 MNHNY and CDR2 SVGAGI (reference sequence). The CDR3 length is 15 residues. CDR3 coding DNA: TGTGCCAGCAGTAACGGACTAGCGGGGGCGGATACGCAGTATTTT. This gives the protein CASSNGLAGADTQYF.

V gene TRBV11-1 combines with J gene TRBJ2-1; no clear D gene. Trimming shortened V by 4 bases and J by 13 bases, and 14 bases separated the two germline ends. Germline CDR1 and CDR2: SGHAT and FQDESV (reference sequence). The CDR3 is made up of 12 amino acids. The CDR3 spells CASSSISMSQFF. CDR3 bases: TGTGCCAGCAGCTCCATTAGTATGAGCCAGTTCTTC.

The rearrangement links TRBV10-3 to TRBJ1-1; TRBD1 matches at 10 bases. The CDR3 contains 14 residues. The germline CDR1 and CDR2 sequences are ENHRY and SYGVKD. V gave up 6 bases and J gave up 5 bases; unmatched junction bases: 6. In DNA form, the CDR3 reads TGTGCCATCAGCACGGGACAGGGGAGGACTGAAGCTTTCTTT. It encodes CAISTGQGRTEAFF.

The chain recombines TRBV30 with TRBJ1-4; D not certain. The CDR3 has 13 residues. Deletions cut 5 bases from V and 5 bases from J, with 12 bases between. The germline V gene has CDR1 GTSNPN and CDR2 SVGIG (reference sequence). DNA of the CDR3: TGTGCCTGGTCGCGGAGTCTCAATGAAAAACTGTTTTTT. It yields the protein CAWSRSLNEKLFF.

V is TRBV7-2 and J is TRBJ1-2, with 12 bases matching TRBD1. The CDR3 spans 15 residues. Germline CDR1 reads SGHTA; CDR2 reads FQGNSA. Germline trimming cut 7 bases from V and 6 bases from J; bases unmatched to any gene: 9. The CDR3 spells CASTSGQGAFHGYTF. DNA of the CDR3: TGTGCCAGCACCTCGGGACAGGGGGCCTTCCATGGCTACACCTTC.

The chain links TRBV10-3 to TRBJ1-2; D possibly corresponds to TRBD1 (5 bases). This CDR3 region has 16 residues. CDR1 and CDR2 from the germline V gene are ENHRY and SYGVKD. V lost 3 bases to trimming and J lost 0 bases, with 14 bases between them. CDR3 protein: CAISDPGTPTNYGYTF. In nucleotides, the CDR3 is TGTGCCATCAGTGATCCCGGGACCCCAACTAACTATGGCTACACCTTC.

This clone was found a few times. In the same sample, other DNA sequences code for this CDR3. The V call is TRBV19, the J call TRBJ2-7; 10 nucleotides align to TRBD2. Germline V CDR1 and CDR2: LNHDA, SQIVND (reference sequence). The V gene end was trimmed by 3 bases and the J gene end by 2 bases; junction bases not matched to a gene: 4. This CDR3 contains 15 residues. This chain's CDR3 is CASSISSGGPYEQYF. The CDR3 DNA sequence: TGTGCCAGTAGTATTTCTAGCGGGGGTCCCTACGAGCAGTACTTC.

The chain carries TRBV27 and TRBJ1-6; TRBD1 aligns across 8 bases. This CDR3 is 18 amino acids long. Germline assignment: CDR1 MNHEY and CDR2 SMNVEV (reference sequence). With 7 bases clipped from V and 6 bases from J, the junction kept 17 bases outside the gene matches. This CDR3 reads CASMSRSGGQEGNSPLHF. CDR3 coding DNA: TGTGCCAGCATGTCTCGGAGCGGGGGACAGGAGGGTAATTCACCCCTCCACTTT.